These 15 T cell receptor beta chains were sequenced from one sample in a study of read filtering for tumor transcriptome and immune sequencing. The library was built from roughly 400 ng RNA with molecular barcoded adaptors for alpha/delta and beta/gamma chains. TCRdb passed the reads through MiXCR, listing each CDR3 protein once. Of approximately 90,000 distinct CDR3 sequences listed, 20% to 25% are singletons. The material sequenced was a population of CD138-negative cells sorted from bone marrow. All receptors come from a donor at least 40 years old with multiple myeloma.

In its sample, this clonotype was seen a few times. Its ends do not fully match the called genes, so a read error is possible. This chain joins TRBV6-2 or TRBV6-3 and TRBJ1-2, with 7 bases matching TRBD1. The CDR3 has 15 residues. Germline V gene data show CDR1 as MNHEY and CDR2 as SVGEGT. In nucleotides, the CDR3 is TGTGCCAGCAGTTACTCGGACAGGATTGGCTATAGCTACACCTTC. Its protein is CASSYSDRIGYSYTF.

The rearrangement uses TRBV12-3 or TRBV12-4 and TRBJ2-5, with 9 nucleotides matching TRBD1. Trimming took 6 bases from V and 5 from J; bases not matched to a gene: 7. The CDR3 is made up of 14 amino acids. This chain's CDR3 is CASSLQGTGETQYF. CDR3 coding DNA: TGTGCCAGCAGCCTACAAGGGACAGGGGAGACCCAGTACTTC.

With respect to this clonotype: A much larger clone differs from this one at a single base, so this may be a read error. This rearrangement joins TRBV11-2 to TRBJ2-6; D tentatively fits TRBD1 or TRBD2 (5 bases each). The V gene's germline CDR1 is SGHAT and CDR2 FQNNGV. This CDR3 has 14 residues. CDR3 bases: TGTGCCAGCAGCCCCCGGACTGGGGCCAGCGTCCTGACTTTC. Translated: CASSPRTGASVLTF.

This rearrangement joins TRBV11-2 to TRBJ2-3, with 8 bases lining up with TRBD2. CDR1 and CDR2 (germline): SGHAT, FQNNGV. V gave up 5 bases and J gave up 4 bases; unmatched junction bases: 2. The CDR3 is 13 amino acids. The CDR3, as DNA: TGTGCCAGCAGCCCGGGGGGGCCAGATACGCAGTATTTT. Translating it yields CASSPGGPDTQYF.

V gene TRBV12-3 or TRBV12-4 combines with J gene TRBJ1-1; D might be TRBD1 (5 bases). Trimming shortened V by 11 bases and J by 6 bases, and 25 bases separated the two germline ends. The CDR3 spans 15 residues. The CDR3 nucleotides are TGTGCCGGCCATCCGGGGGGTGATAGAGCCGCTGAAGCTTTCTTT. It encodes CAGHPGGDRAAEAFF.

This clonotype was observed a few times. The chain links TRBV5-4 to TRBJ2-3, with TRBD2 as a possible D gene (6 bases). Germline CDR1 and CDR2: SGHNT and YYREEE (reference sequence). This CDR3 region has 16 residues. The V end lost 3 bases, the J end lost 0 bases, and 14 bases lay between the germline ends. The CDR3, as DNA: TGTGCCAGCAGCTGGGACCCGGGACTTAGCACAGATACGCAGTATTTT. Translating gives CASSWDPGLSTDTQYF.

This clonotype was observed at least ten times. The chain recombines TRBV7-3 with TRBJ2-1; 11 nucleotides match TRBD1. The CDR3 covers 15 residues. V gave up 5 bases and J gave up 0 bases; unmatched junction bases: 0. The germline V gene has CDR1 SGHTA and CDR2 FQGTGA. The CDR3: CASSGTGGSYNEQFF. The CDR3 DNA reads as TGTGCCAGCAGCGGGACAGGGGGCTCCTACAATGAGCAGTTCTTC. Combining the CDR3 with reference TRBV7-3 and TRBJ2-1 gives the whole variable domain GAGVSQTPSNKVTEKGKYVELRCDPISGHTALYWYRQSLGQGPEFLIYFQGTGAADDSGLPNDRFFAVRPEGSVSTLKIQRTERGDSAVYLCASSGTGGSYNEQFFGPGTRLTVL.

Concerning this clonotype: The junction shows a germline mismatch at one end, possibly a read error. V usage is TRBV28 and J usage is TRBJ2-7, with 8 nucleotides matching TRBD1. CDR3 size: 13 residues. The germline CDR1 and CDR2 sequences are MDHEN and SYDVKM. Here the CDR3 DNA reads TGTGCCACTCATGGACAGGGTACCTACGAGCGGTACTTC. It codes for CATHGQGTYERYF.

V gene TRBV5-1 combines with J gene TRBJ2-7; D is unclear. V was trimmed by 2 bases and J by 2 bases, leaving 14 bases between them. The V gene's germline CDR1 is SGHRS and CDR2 YFSETQ. The CDR3 extends over 15 amino acids. The chain's CDR3 is CASSFGLGQTYEQYF. In DNA form, the CDR3 reads TGCGCCAGCAGCTTCGGCCTAGGGCAAACCTACGAGCAGTACTTC.

V and J are TRBV3-1 and TRBJ2-7; 9 nucleotides agree with TRBD1. Trimming cost V 4 bases and J 7 bases; bases outside gene matches: 5. CDR3 length: 13 amino acids. Germline lookup yields CDR1 LGHDT and CDR2 YNNKEL (reference sequence). CDR3 sequence reads: CASSRGQGNEQYF. DNA of the CDR3: TGTGCCAGCAGCCGCGGACAGGGGAATGAGCAGTACTTC.

About this clonotype itself: A single base is all that separates this from a far larger clone, so a read error is likely. The chain links TRBV11-2 to TRBJ2-1, with 10 bases lining up with TRBD2. Germline lookup yields CDR1 SGHAT and CDR2 FQNNGV. The CDR3 has 14 amino acids. CDR3 amino acids: CASLDASGGYEQIF. DNA of the CDR3: TGTGCCAGCCTGGACGCTAGCGGGGGTTATGAGCAGATCTTC.

The rearrangement links TRBV7-9 to TRBJ2-5; D possibly corresponds to TRBD2 (6 bases). V lost 6 bases and J 2 bases, leaving 16 bases between the germline ends. Germline V gene lookup returns CDR1 SEHNR and CDR2 FQNEAQ (reference sequence). The CDR3 loop spans 15 amino acids. The CDR3 loop is CASSSPGLAQETQYF. Written as DNA, the CDR3 is TGTGCCAGCAGTTCACCGGGACTGGCGCAAGAGACCCAGTACTTC. The full variable domain, with the rest looked up from reference TRBV7-9 and TRBJ2-5, is DTGVSQNPRHKITKRGQNVTFRCDPISEHNRLYWYRQTLGQGPEFLTYFQNEAQLEKSRLLSDRFSAERPKGSFSTLEIQRTEQGDSAMYLCASSSPGLAQETQYFGPGTRLLVL.

The V gene is TRBV28, the J gene TRBJ2-6; no clear D. Trimming removed 6 bases from V and 4 bases from J, with 13 bases in between. Germline assignment: CDR1 MDHEN and CDR2 SYDVKM. CDR3 size: 15 residues. This CDR3 is CASRGSLGGANVLTF. Written as DNA, the CDR3 is TGTGCCAGCAGAGGATCCCTTGGGGGGGCCAACGTCCTGACTTTC. The entire variable domain, with the rest obtained from reference TRBV28 and TRBJ2-6, is as follows: DVKVTQSSRYLVKRTGEKVFLECVQDMDHENMFWYRQDPGLGLRLIYFSYDVKMKEKGDIPEGYSVSREKKERFSLILESASTNQTSMYLCASRGSLGGANVLTFGAGSRLTVL.

Regarding this clonotype: A much larger clonotype is one base distant, so this may be a read error. The rearrangement links TRBV5-5 to TRBJ2-7, with D perhaps being TRBD1 or TRBD2 (5 bases each). Germline V CDR1 and CDR2: SGHKS, YYEKEE (reference sequence). CDR3 length: 15 residues. The CDR3: CASGFSAGSSYEQYF. CDR3 sequence (DNA): TGTGCCAGCGGCTTTTCGGCAGGGAGCTCCTACGAGCAGTACTTC. Combining the CDR3 with reference TRBV5-5 and TRBJ2-7 gives the whole variable domain DAGVTQSPTHLIKTRGQQVTLRCSPISGHKSVSWYQQVLGQGPQFIFQYYEKEERGRGNFPDRFSARQFPNYSSELNVNALLLGDSALYLCASGFSAGSSYEQYFGPGTRLTVT.

Many counts were recorded for this clonotype. The CDR3 region is CAWSGSAGDTGELFF. The CDR3 coding sequence is TGTGCCTGGAGTGGGTCAGCAGGGGACACCGGGGAGCTGTTTTTT. V is TRBV30 and J is TRBJ2-2; D perhaps matches TRBD1 (6 bases). V gave up 1 base and J gave up 3 bases, with 12 bases separating them. There are 15 residues in the CDR3. CDR1 and CDR2 from the germline V gene are GTSNPN and SVGIG (reference sequence).